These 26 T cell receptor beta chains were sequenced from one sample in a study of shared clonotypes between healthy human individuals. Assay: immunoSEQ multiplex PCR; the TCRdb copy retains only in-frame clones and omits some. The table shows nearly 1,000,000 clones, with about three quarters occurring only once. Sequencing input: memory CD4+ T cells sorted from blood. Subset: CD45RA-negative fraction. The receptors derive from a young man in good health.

CDR3 in amino acids: CASSPPVAGGRDEQFF. The CDR3 DNA reads TGTGCCAGCTCACCACCGGTAGCGGGGGGTCGCGATGAGCAGTTCTTC. The chain joins TRBV18 to TRBJ2-1, with 10 bases identical to TRBD2. This CDR3 contains 16 residues. Germline loops: CDR1 KGHSH, CDR2 LQKENI. V gave up 0 bases and J gave up 8 bases; unmatched junction bases: 7.

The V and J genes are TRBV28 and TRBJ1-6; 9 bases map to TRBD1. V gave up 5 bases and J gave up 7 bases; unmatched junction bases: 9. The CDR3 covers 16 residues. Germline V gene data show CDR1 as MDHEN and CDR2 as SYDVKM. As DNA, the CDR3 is TGTGCCAGCAGTCCCAGGACAGGGGCTAAAAATTCACCCCTCCACTTT. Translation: CASSPRTGAKNSPLHF.

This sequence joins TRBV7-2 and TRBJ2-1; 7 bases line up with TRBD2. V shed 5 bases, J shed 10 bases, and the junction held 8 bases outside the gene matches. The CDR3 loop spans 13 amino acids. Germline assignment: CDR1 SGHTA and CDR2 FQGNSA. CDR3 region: CASSPWSGTEQFF. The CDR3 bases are TGTGCCAGCAGCCCATGGAGCGGGACGGAGCAGTTCTTC.

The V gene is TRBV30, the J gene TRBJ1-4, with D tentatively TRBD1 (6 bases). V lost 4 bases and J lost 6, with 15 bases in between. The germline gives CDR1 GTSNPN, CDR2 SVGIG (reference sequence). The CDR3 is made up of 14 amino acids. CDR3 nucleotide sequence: TGTGCCTGGACTCCAGTCGGGGGCTATGAAAAACTGTTTTTT. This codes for CAWTPVGGYEKLFF.

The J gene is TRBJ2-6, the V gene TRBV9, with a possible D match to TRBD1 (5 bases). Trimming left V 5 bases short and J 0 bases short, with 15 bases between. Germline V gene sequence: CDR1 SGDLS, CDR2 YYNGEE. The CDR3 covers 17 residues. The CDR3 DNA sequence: TGTGCCAGCAGTCGTCCAGGGTTAATCTCTGGGGCCAACGTCCTGACTTTC. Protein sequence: CASSRPGLISGANVLTF.

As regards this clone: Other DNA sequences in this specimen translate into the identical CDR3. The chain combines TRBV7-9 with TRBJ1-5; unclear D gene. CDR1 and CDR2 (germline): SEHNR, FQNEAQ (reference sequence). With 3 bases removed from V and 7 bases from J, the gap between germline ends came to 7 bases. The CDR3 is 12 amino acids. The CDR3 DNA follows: TGTGCCAGCAGCTTCTCGAACCAGCCCCAGCATTTT. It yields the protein CASSFSNQPQHF.

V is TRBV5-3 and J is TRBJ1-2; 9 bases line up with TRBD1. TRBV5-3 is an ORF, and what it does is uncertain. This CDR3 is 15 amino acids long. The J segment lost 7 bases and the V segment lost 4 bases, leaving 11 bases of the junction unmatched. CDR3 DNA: TGTGCCAGAAGCACTATACAGGGGGCGAGTCTTGGCTACACCTTC. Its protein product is CARSTIQGASLGYTF.

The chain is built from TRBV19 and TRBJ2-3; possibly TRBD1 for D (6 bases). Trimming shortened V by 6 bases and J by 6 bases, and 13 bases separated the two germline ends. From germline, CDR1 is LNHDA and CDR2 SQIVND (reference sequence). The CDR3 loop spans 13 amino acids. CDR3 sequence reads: CASRRTAADTQYF. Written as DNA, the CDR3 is TGTGCCAGTAGGCGGACAGCGGCGGATACGCAGTATTTT.

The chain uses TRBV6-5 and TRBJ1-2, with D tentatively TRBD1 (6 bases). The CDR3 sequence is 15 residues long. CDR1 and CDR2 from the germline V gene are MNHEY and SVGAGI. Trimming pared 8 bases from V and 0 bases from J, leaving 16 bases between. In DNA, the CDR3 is TGTGCCAGCGGCCGCGGGGGGCTTTCTAACTATGGCTACACCTTC. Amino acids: CASGRGGLSNYGYTF.

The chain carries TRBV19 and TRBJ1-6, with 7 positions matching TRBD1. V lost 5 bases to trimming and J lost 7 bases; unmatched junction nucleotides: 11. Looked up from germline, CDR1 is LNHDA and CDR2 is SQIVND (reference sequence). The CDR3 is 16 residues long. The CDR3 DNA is TGTGCCAGTAGTGCTAGGCCGGGGACAGTCAATTCACCCCTCCACTTT. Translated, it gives CASSARPGTVNSPLHF.

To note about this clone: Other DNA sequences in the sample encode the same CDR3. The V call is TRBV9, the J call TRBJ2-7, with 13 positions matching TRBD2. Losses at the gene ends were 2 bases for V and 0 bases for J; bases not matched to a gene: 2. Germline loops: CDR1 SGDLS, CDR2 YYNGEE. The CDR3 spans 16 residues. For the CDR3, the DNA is TGTGCCAGCAGCGTGGGACTAGCGGGAAACTCCTACGAGCAGTACTTC. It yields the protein CASSVGLAGNSYEQYF. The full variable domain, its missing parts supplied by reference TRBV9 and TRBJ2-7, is DSGVTQTPKHLITATGQRVTLRCSPRSGDLSVYWYQQSLDQGLQFLIQYYNGEERAKGNILERFSAQQFPDLHSELNLSSLELGDSALYFCASSVGLAGNSYEQYFGPGTRLTVT.

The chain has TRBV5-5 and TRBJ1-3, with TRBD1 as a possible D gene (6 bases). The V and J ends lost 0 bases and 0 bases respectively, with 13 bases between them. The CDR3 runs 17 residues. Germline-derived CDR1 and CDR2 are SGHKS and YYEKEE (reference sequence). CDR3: CASSLEPGTFSGNTIYF. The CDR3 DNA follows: TGTGCCAGCAGCTTGGAACCCGGGACATTCTCTGGAAACACCATATATTTT. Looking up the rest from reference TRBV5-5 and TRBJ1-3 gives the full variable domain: DAGVTQSPTHLIKTRGQQVTLRCSPISGHKSVSWYQQVLGQGPQFIFQYYEKEERGRGNFPDRFSARQFPNYSSELNVNALLLGDSALYLCASSLEPGTFSGNTIYFGEGSWLTVV.

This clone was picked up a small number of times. The CDR3 nucleotides are TGTGCCAGCAGTCCCCCCGGCGTGGGCACCGGGGAGCTGTTTTTT. Its translation: CASSPPGVGTGELFF. The rearrangement uses TRBV7-2 and TRBJ2-2; the D is unclear. The V gene's germline CDR1 is SGHTA and CDR2 FQGNSA. V was shortened by 6 bases and J by 4 bases, with 15 bases between the two germline ends. The CDR3 runs to 15 residues.

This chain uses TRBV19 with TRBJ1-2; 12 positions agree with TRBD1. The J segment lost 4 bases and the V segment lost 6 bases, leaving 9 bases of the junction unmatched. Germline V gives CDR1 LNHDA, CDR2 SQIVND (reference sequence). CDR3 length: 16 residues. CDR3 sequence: CASRAGTGGDGYGYTF. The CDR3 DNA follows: TGTGCCAGTAGGGCCGGGACAGGGGGCGACGGCTATGGCTACACCTTC.

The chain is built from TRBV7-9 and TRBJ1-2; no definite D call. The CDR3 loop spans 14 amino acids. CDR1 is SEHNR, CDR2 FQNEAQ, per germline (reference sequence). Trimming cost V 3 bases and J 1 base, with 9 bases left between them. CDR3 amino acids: CASSFTTVNYGYTF. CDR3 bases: TGTGCCAGCAGCTTTACGACCGTTAACTATGGCTACACCTTC.

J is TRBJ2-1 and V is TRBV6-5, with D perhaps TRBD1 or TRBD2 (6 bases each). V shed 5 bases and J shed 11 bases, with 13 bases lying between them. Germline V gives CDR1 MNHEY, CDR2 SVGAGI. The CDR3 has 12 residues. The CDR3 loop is CASSPKGGKQFF. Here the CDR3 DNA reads TGTGCCAGCAGTCCCAAAGGGGGGAAGCAGTTCTTC.

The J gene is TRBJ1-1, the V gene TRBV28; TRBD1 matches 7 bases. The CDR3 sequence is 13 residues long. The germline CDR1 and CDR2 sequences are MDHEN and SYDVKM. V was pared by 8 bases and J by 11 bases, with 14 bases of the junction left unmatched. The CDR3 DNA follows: TGTGCCAGCGAAAAAAAAATATCAGGGGGGGCTTTCTTT. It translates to CASEKKISGGAFF.

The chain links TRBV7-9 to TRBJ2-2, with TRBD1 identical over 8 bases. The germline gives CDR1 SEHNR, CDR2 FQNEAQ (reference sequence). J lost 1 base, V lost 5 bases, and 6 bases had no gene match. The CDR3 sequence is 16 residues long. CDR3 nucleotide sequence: TGTGCCAGCAGCCGGACAGGGCTTTGGAACACCGGGGAGCTGTTTTTT. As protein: CASSRTGLWNTGELFF.

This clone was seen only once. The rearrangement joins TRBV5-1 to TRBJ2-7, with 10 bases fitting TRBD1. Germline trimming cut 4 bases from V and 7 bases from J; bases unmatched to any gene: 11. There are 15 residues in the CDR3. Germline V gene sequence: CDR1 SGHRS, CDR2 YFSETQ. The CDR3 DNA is TGCGCCAGCAGCAAGGACGGTGACAGGGGGCTGGAGCAGTACTTC. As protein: CASSKDGDRGLEQYF.

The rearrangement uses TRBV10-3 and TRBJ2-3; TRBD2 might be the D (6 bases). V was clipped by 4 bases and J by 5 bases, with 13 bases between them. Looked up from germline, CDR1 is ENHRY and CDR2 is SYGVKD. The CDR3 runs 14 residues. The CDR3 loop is CAISVTGGVDTQYF. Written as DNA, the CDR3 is TGTGCCATCAGTGTCACGGGCGGGGTAGATACGCAGTATTTT.

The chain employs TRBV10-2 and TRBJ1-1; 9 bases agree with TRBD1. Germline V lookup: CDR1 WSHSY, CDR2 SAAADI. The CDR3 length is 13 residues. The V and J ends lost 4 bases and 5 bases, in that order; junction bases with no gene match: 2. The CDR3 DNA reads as TGCGCCAGCAGTGGGACAGGGGTAACTGAAGCTTTCTTT. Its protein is CASSGTGVTEAFF.

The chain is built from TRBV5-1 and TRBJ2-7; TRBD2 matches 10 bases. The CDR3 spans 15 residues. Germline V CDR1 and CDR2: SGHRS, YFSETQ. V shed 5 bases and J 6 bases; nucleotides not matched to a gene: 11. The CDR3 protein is CASSYGSGRAAEQYF. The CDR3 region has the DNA TGCGCCAGCAGTTACGGCAGCGGGAGGGCCGCCGAGCAGTACTTC.

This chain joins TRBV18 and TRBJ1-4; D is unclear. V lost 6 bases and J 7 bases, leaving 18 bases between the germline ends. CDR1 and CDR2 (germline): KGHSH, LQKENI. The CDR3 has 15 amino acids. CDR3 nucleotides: TGTGCCAGCTCTCGTGTAGTGGCCTACGGTGAAAAACTGTTTTTT. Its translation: CASSRVVAYGEKLFF.

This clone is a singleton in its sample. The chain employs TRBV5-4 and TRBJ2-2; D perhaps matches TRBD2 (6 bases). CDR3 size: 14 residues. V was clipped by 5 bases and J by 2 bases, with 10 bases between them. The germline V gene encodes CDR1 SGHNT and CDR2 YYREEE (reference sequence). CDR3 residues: CASRPGTNTGELFF. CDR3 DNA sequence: TGTGCCAGCAGACCCGGGACTAACACCGGGGAGCTGTTTTTT.

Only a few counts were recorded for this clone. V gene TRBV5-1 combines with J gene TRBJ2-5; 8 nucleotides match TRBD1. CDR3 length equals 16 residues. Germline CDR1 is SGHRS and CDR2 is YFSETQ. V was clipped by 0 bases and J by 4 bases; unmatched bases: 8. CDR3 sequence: CASSLGDSTGGETQYF. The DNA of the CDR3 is TGCGCCAGCAGCTTGGGCGATTCTACAGGGGGAGAGACCCAGTACTTC.

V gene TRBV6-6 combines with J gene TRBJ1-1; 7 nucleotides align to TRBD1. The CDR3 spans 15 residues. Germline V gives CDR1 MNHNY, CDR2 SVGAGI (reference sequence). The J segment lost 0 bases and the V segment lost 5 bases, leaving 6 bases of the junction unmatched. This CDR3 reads CASSGQANMNTEAFF. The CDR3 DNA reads TGTGCCAGCAGTGGACAGGCGAACATGAACACTGAAGCTTTCTTT.